This T cell receptor (beta chain) was found in a study of spatial heterogeneity in lung cancer. At the level of the study: Detected beta-chain sequences consistently exceeded alpha-chain sequences.

This clonotype appeared a few times. V lost 8 bases and J lost 0, with 14 bases in between. Germline CDR1 is MNHEY and CDR2 is SVGAGI. This CDR3 has 15 amino acids. This sample's time point: sample taken at primary tumor resection. Unsorted samples of tumor, nontumor lung or frozen PBMC had their whole RNA sequenced. A distinct unique molecular identifier was carried by each TCR cDNA molecule. TCRdb reprocessed the 5' RACE reads with MiXCR, giving one entry per CDR3 protein. The profile shows roughly 14,000 distinct CDR3 sequences, about a tenth of them singletons. V is TRBV6-5 and J is TRBJ2-1, with D tentatively TRBD1 (6 bases). The sequence was collected from a male donor with early-stage non-small cell lung cancer. Source: PBMCs, taken at surgery. This chain's CDR3 is CASGEGGSSYNEQFF. The CDR3 nucleotides are TGTGCCAGCGGAGAAGGGGGAAGCTCCTACAATGAGCAGTTCTTC.